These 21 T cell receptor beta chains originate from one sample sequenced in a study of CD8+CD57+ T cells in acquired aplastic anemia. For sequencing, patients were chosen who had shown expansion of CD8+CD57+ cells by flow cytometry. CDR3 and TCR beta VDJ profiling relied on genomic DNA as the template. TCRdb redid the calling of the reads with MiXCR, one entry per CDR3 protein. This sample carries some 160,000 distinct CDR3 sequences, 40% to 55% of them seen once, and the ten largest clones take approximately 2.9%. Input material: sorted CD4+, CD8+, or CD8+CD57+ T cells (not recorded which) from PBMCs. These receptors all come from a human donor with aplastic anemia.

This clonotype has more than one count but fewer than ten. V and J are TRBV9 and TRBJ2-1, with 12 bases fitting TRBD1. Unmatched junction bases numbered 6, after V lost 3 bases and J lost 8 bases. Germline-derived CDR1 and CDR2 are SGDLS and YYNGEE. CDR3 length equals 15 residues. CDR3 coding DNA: TGTGCCAGCAGCGAGGGGACAGGGGGCTTCGATGAGCAGTTCTTC. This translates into CASSEGTGGFDEQFF. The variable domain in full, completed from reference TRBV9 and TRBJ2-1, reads DSGVTQTPKHLITATGQRVTLRCSPRSGDLSVYWYQQSLDQGLQFLIQYYNGEERAKGNILERFSAQQFPDLHSELNLSSLELGDSALYFCASSEGTGGFDEQFFGPGTRLTVL.

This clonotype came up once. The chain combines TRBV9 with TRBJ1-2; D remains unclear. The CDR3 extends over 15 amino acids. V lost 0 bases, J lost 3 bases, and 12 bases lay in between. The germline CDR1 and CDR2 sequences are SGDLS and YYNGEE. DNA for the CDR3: TGTGCCAGCAGCGTAGTGGGAGTTCGAGACTATGGCTACACCTTC. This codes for CASSVVGVRDYGYTF.

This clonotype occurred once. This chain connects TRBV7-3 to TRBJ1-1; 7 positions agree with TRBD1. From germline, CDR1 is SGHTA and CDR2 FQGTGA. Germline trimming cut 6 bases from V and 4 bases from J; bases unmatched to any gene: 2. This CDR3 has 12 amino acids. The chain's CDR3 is CASRAGGTEAFF. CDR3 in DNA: TGTGCCAGCAGGGCAGGGGGCACTGAAGCTTTCTTT. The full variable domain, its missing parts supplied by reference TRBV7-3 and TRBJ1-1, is GAGVSQTPSNKVTEKGKYVELRCDPISGHTALYWYRQSLGQGPEFLIYFQGTGAADDSGLPNDRFFAVRPEGSVSTLKIQRTERGDSAVYLCASRAGGTEAFFGQGTRLTVV.

CDR3 sequence (DNA): TGTGCCAGCAGTGGCCTGACTAGCGGGAAGGCTGATACGCAGTATTTT. Its translation is CASSGLTSGKADTQYF. The genes are TRBV6-1 and TRBJ2-3; 11 positions match TRBD2. CDR1 and CDR2 from the germline V gene are MNHNS and SASEGT. V trimming: 4 bases; J trimming: 6 bases; junction bases outside the gene matches: 9. The CDR3 consists of 16 residues.

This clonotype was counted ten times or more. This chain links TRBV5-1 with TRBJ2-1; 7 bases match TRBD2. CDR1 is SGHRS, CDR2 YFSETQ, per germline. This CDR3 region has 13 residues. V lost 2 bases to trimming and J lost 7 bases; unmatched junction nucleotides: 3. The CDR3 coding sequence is TGCGCCAGCAGCTTTCGGGAGGTTAATGAGCAGTTCTTC. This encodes CASSFREVNEQFF.

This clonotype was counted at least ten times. This CDR3 reads CSAPISDTQYF. DNA of the CDR3: TGCAGTGCCCCGATATCAGATACGCAGTATTTT. The V gene is TRBV20-1, the J gene TRBJ2-3; D uncertain. Trimming cost V 6 bases and J 4 bases, with 8 bases left between them. CDR1 is DFQATT, CDR2 SNEGSKA, per germline (reference sequence). This CDR3 contains 11 residues.

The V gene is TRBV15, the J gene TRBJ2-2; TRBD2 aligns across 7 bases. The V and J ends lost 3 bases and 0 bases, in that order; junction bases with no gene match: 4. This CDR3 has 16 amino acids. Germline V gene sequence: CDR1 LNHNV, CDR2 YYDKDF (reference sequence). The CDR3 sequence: CATSSGGGTNTGELFF. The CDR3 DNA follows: TGTGCCACCAGCAGCGGGGGAGGGACGAACACCGGGGAGCTGTTTTTT.

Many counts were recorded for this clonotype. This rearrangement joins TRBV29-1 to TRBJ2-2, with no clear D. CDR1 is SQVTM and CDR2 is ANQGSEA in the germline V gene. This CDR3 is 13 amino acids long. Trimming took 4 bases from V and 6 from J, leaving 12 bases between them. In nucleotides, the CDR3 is TGCAGCGTTGTTATCATGGGGTCCGGGGAGCTGTTTTTT. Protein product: CSVVIMGSGELFF.

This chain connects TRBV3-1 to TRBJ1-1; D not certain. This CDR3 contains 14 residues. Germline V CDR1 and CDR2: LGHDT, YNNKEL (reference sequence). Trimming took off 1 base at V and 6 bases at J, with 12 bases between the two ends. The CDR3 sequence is CASSQVAGGPEAFF. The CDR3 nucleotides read TGTGCCAGCAGCCAAGTGGCGGGTGGCCCTGAAGCTTTCTTT.

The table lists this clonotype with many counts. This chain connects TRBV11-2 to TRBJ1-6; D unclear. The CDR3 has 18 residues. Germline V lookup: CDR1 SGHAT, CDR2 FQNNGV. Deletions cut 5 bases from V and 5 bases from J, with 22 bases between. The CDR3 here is CASSLNPPGLQNNSPLHF. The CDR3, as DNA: TGTGCCAGCAGCCTTAACCCCCCAGGACTACAGAATAATTCACCCCTCCACTTT.

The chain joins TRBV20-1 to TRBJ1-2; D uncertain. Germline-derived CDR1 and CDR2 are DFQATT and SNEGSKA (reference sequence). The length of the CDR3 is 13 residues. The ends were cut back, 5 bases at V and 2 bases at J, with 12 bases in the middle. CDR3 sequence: CSASYSPNYGYTF. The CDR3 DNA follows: TGCAGTGCTTCGTACTCCCCGAACTATGGCTACACCTTC.

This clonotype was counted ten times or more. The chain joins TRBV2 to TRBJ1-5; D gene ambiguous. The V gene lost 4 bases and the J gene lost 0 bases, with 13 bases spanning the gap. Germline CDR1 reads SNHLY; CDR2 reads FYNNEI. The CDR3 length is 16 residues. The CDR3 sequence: CASSVSIGDSNQPQHF. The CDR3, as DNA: TGTGCCAGCAGTGTAAGTATCGGAGATAGCAATCAGCCCCAGCATTTT.

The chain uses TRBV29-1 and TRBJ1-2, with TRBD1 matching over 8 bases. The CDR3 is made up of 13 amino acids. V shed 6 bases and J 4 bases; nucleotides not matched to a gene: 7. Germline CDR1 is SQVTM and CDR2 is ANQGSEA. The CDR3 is CSVEGQASYGYTF. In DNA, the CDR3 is TGCAGCGTCGAGGGACAGGCGAGCTATGGCTACACCTTC. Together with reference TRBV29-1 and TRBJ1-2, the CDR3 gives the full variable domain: SAVISQKPSRDICQRGTSLTIQCQVDSQVTMMFWYRQQPGQSLTLIATANQGSEATYESGFVIDKFPISRPNLTFSTLTVSNMSPEDSSIYLCSVEGQASYGYTFGSGTRLTVV.

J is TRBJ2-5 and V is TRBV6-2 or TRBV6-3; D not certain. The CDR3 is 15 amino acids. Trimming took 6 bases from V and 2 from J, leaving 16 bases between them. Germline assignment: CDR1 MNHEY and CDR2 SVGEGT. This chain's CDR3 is CASRTSRTSQETQYF. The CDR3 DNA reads TGTGCCAGCAGGACCTCCCGGACCTCTCAAGAGACCCAGTACTTC.

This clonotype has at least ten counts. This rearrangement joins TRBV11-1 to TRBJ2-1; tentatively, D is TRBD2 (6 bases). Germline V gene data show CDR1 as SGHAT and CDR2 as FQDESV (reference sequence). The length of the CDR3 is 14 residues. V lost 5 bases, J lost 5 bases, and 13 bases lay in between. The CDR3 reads CASSRLVGDNEQFF. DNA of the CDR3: TGTGCCAGCAGCCGACTAGTTGGTGACAATGAGCAGTTCTTC.

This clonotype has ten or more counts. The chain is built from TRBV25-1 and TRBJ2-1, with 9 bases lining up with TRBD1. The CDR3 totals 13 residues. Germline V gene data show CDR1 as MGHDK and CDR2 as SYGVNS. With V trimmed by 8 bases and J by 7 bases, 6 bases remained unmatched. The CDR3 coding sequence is TGTGCCAGCGGTAGAGGGACAGGGAATGAGCAGTTCTTC. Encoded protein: CASGRGTGNEQFF.

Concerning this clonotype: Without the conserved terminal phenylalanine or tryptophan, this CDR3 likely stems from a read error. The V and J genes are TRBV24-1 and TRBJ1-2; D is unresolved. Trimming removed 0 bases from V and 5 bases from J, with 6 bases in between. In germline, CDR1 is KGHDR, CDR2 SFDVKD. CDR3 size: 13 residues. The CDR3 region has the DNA TGTGCCACCAGTGATTTGGGCGGGTATGGCTACACCTCC. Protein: CATSDLGGYGYTS.

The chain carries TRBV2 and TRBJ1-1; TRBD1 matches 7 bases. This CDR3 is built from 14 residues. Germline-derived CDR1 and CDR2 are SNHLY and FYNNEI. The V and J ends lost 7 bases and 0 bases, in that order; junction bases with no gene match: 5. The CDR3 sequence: CASTLTGLNTEAFF. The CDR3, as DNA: TGTGCCAGCACCCTGACAGGGTTGAACACTGAAGCTTTCTTT.

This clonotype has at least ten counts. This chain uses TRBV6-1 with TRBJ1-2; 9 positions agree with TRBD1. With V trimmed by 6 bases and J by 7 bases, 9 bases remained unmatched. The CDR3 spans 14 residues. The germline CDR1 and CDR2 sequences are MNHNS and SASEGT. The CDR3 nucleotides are TGTGCCAGCAGCCCACAGGGACAGGGACTTGGCTACACCTTC. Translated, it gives CASSPQGQGLGYTF.

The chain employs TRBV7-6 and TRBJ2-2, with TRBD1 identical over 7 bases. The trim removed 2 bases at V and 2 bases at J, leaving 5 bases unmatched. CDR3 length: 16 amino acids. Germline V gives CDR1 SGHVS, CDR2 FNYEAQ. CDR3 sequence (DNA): TGTGCCAGCAGCTTAATGGGACAGCCAAACACCGGGGAGCTGTTTTTT. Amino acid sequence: CASSLMGQPNTGELFF.

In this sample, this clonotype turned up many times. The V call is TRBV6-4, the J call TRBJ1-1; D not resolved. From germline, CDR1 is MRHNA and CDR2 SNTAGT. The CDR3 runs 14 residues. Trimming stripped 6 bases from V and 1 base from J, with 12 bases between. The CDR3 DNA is TGTGCCAGCAGCCTGACATCACGGAACACTGAAGCTTTCTTT. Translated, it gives CASSLTSRNTEAFF.